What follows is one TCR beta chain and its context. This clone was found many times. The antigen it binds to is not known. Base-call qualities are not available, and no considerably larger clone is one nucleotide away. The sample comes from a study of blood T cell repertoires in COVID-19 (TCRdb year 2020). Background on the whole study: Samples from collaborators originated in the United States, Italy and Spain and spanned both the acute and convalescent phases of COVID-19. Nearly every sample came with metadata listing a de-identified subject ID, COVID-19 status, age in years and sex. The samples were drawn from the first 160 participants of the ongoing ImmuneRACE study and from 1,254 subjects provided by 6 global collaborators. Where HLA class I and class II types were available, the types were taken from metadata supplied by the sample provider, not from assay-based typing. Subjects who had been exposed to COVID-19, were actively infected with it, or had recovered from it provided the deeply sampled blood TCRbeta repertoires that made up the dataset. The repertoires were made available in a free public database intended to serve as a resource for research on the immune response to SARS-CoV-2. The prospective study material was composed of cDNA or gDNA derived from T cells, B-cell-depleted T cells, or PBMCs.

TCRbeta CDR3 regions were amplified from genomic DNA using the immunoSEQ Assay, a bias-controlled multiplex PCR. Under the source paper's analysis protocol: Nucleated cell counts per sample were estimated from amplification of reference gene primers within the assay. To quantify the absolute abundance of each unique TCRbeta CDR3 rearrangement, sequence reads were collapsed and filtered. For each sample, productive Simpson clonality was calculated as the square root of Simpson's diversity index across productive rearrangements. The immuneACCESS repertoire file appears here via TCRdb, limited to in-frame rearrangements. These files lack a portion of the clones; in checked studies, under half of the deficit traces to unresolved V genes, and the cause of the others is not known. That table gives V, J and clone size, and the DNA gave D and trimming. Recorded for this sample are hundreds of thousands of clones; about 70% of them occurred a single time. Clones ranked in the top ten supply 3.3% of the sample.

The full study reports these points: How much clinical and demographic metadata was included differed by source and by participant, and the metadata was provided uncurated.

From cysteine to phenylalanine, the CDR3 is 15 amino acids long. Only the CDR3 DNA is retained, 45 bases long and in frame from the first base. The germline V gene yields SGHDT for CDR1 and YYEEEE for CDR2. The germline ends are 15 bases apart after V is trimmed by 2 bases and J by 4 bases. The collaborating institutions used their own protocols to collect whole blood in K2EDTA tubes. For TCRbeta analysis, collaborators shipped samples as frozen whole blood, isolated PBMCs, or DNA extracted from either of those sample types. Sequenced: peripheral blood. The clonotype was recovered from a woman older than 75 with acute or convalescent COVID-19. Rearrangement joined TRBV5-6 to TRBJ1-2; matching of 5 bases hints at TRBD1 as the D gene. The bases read TGTGCCAGCAGCTTATATAGTGGCGGGGCCTATGGCTACACCTTC. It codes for CASSLYSGGAYGYTF.